This T cell receptor (beta chain) was captured by sequencing in a study of tumor and adjacent non-tumor tissue in lung cancer. The overall study: Histology: 12 adenocarcinoma, a couple of squamous cell carcinoma, 1 small cell lung cancer. Samples averaged around 4.2 million productive TCRbeta reads each. Aged about 31 to 80 years, patients included 10 men and a few women with stage I to III disease.

A modified ARM-PCR protocol with three rounds of nested PCR amplified TCRbeta. TCRdb recomputed calls from the multiplex PCR reads with MiXCR, one row per CDR3 protein. The sample lists approximately 110,000 distinct CDR3 sequences, roughly two thirds occurring once. This sample's RNA came from whole unsorted tissue. Distant lung tissue was collected more than 3 cm away from the tumor edge. There are a few counts of this clonotype. Its antigen is still unknown. Study results and limitations: Tumor TCR diversity, when higher, was linked to shorter survival.

Trimming took 2 bases from V and 5 from J, leaving 10 bases between them. The CDR3 extends over 13 amino acids. In germline, CDR1 is SGHRS, CDR2 YFSETQ. The TCR comes from a man in his fifties or sixties with non-small cell lung cancer. The sample comprised distant non-tumor lung tissue. The chain carries TRBV5-1 and TRBJ2-5; no reliable D call. The CDR3 bases are TGCGCCAGCAGCTTTGGGGTTACGGAGACCCAGTACTTC. Encoded protein: CASSFGVTETQYF.